Listed below are T cell receptor beta chains from one sample, sequenced in a study of regulatory T cells in long-lasting Graves disease. TCRdb re-analysed the multiplex PCR reads in MiXCR, keeping a single row per CDR3 protein. Of some 330,000 distinct CDR3 sequences in the sample, 10% to 15% were seen once. These same data were also listed under a study on T cells in Graves' hyperthyroidism and ophthalmopathy.

The source material was peripheral blood mononuclear cells (PBMCs), sampled at new diagnosis, from a patient treated with antithyroid drugs. Receptors originate from a young woman with Graves disease. Each CDR3 is given without its conserved first and last residue.

v_gene	j_gene	CDR3aa
TRBV6-5	TRBJ2-7	ASSYSYLAGGLVEQY
TRBV12-3/TRBV12-4	TRBJ1-5	ASSPRTHQPQH
TRBV20-1	TRBJ1-6	SASAGWVGALH
TRBV2	TRBJ2-5	ASSGGVGSSETQY
TRBV6-1	TRBJ1-1	ASSNHRDRGGNTEAF
TRBV10-3	TRBJ1-1	AISEGIQGANTEAF
TRBV30	TRBJ2-7	AWSVLSEQY
TRBV20-1	TRBJ2-5	SVRVGETQY
TRBV20-1	TRBJ2-7	SAREGGDRGAYEQY
TRBV20-1	TRBJ2-1	SARTGVDSYNEQF
TRBV7-6	TRBJ1-5	ASSLAVGSNQPQH
TRBV11-2	TRBJ2-1	ASSPRVGDEQF
TRBV7-9	TRBJ1-2	ASSSRGDSYGYT
TRBV30	TRBJ2-7	AWSVRSHRLAGHSTYEQY
TRBV6-4	TRBJ1-1	ASRETTGPTEAF
TRBV6-1	TRBJ2-3	ASSPRVGDTQY
TRBV7-2	TRBJ1-2	ASSFRYQGYT
TRBV7-3	TRBJ2-1	ASSLSPGEREGYNEQF
TRBV27	TRBJ1-6	ASGVTGPSPLH
TRBV30	TRBJ2-3	AWSEGTGGTDTQY
TRBV27	TRBJ1-5	ASSPIAGTSFLNQPQH
TRBV29-1	TRBJ1-1	SVETDGDTEAF
TRBV7-2	TRBJ2-6	ASSSRLAGDPGANVLT
TRBV13	TRBJ1-3	ASSRLGGTGNTIY
TRBV4-3	TRBJ2-7	ASSQVGGALYEQY
TRBV12-3/TRBV12-4	TRBJ2-7	ASRQELEQY
TRBV7-6	TRBJ1-4	ASSLAVGHNEKLF